The 28 T cell receptor beta chains in this list originate from one sample, sequenced in a study of blood T cell repertoires in COVID-19. Here immunoSEQ multiplex PCR was the method, and the copy in TCRdb shows in-frame clones only, minus some. Found here are 90,000 to 120,000 clones, roughly 70% of them singletons; the top ten hold less than 2%. The sequencing sample was made of peripheral blood. Receptors originate from a woman aged 40 to 55 with acute or convalescent COVID-19.

V and J are TRBV3-1 (or the pseudogene TRBV3-2) and TRBJ1-1, with no clear D. Germline V lookup: CDR1 LGHDT, CDR2 YNNKEL (reference sequence). CDR3 length equals 13 residues. V shed 0 bases and J shed 11 bases, with 13 bases lying between them. The CDR3 nucleotides read TGTGCCAGCAGCCAAGACCCTGGACTTTCGGCTTTCTTT. It yields the protein CASSQDPGLSAFF.

This clone was recorded a few times. The chain employs TRBV5-4 and TRBJ2-4, with D possibly matching TRBD1 (6 bases). V shed 4 bases and J shed 6 bases, with 14 bases lying between them. The germline V gene encodes CDR1 SGHNT and CDR2 YYREEE (reference sequence). CDR3 length: 14 residues. CDR3 sequence: CASSTPGDANIQYF. The CDR3 DNA sequence: TGTGCCAGCAGCACTCCAGGGGACGCAAACATTCAGTACTTC.

This clone appeared a few times. The V and J genes are TRBV12-5 and TRBJ1-6, with D maybe TRBD1 (6 bases). Germline CDR1 is LGHNT and CDR2 is FRNRAP. The CDR3 runs to 19 residues. Trimming stripped 4 bases from V and 5 bases from J, with 24 bases between. The CDR3 loop reads CASGSSLLRGGTHNSPLHF. The CDR3 DNA reads as TGTGCTAGTGGTTCAAGCCTCCTTCGTGGTGGGACACATAATTCACCCCTCCACTTT.

This clone was seen at least ten times. This chain connects TRBV28 to TRBJ1-1; 7 nucleotides align to TRBD1. V shed 7 bases and J 4 bases; nucleotides not matched to a gene: 6. This CDR3 has 13 amino acids. The germline gives CDR1 MDHEN, CDR2 SYDVKM. The CDR3 DNA is TGTGCCAGCACCGAGGAGGGGGCCACTGAAGCTTTCTTT. The encoded protein is CASTEEGATEAFF.

This chain uses TRBV6-6 with TRBJ1-5; D may be TRBD1 (5 bases). The CDR3 contains 13 residues. V lost 7 bases to trimming and J lost 5 bases, with 12 bases between them. Germline V gene data show CDR1 as MNHNY and CDR2 as SVGAGI (reference sequence). The CDR3 spells CASTWGVDQPQHF. The CDR3 DNA is TGTGCCAGCACATGGGGGGTTGATCAGCCCCAGCATTTT.

The chain links TRBV27 to TRBJ2-5, with TRBD2 matching over 8 bases. The CDR3 loop spans 14 amino acids. Trimming at V came to 11 bases and at J to 7 bases, leaving 15 bases not matched to a gene. From germline, CDR1 is MNHEY and CDR2 SMNVEV (reference sequence). The CDR3: CASRSGGQIGTQYF. The CDR3 nucleotides read TGTGCCTCTCGCAGCGGGGGCCAAATCGGGACCCAGTACTTC.

The chain combines TRBV5-6 with TRBJ1-2; D is unresolved. Germline V CDR1 and CDR2: SGHDT, YYEEEE. The CDR3 sequence is 13 residues long. V was pared by 2 bases and J by 8 bases, with 13 bases between. CDR3 sequence: CASSFEIGEGYTF. The CDR3 DNA is TGTGCCAGCAGCTTTGAGATTGGTGAGGGCTACACCTTC.

V usage is TRBV27 and J usage is TRBJ1-6; D not certain. The V end lost 1 base, the J end lost 4 bases, and 5 bases lay between the germline ends. CDR1 MNHEY and CDR2 SMNVEV come from the germline V gene (reference sequence). The CDR3 has 14 amino acids. The CDR3 reads CASSLLQYNSPLHF. The CDR3 nucleotides read TGTGCCAGCAGTTTATTACAGTATAATTCACCCCTCCACTTT.

In this sample, this clone turned up a few times. The V gene is TRBV28, the J gene TRBJ1-5, with D hard to call. Germline CDR1 is MDHEN and CDR2 is SYDVKM. The V and J ends lost 7 bases and 2 bases respectively, with 12 bases between them. CDR3 length: 14 residues. The CDR3 protein is CASNKEAGNQPQHF. The CDR3 nucleotides read TGTGCCAGCAACAAGGAGGCGGGCAATCAGCCCCAGCATTTT.

Concerning this clone itself: A much larger clone lies a single base off, so this may be a read error. Distinct nucleotide sequences in the sample also encode this CDR3. J is TRBJ1-5 and V is TRBV10-2; a possible D gene is TRBD1 (6 bases). The germline gives CDR1 WSHSY, CDR2 SAAADI. The CDR3 is made up of 15 amino acids. DNA of the CDR3: TGCGCCAGCAGGGGTCAGGGGACTAGCAATCAGCCCCAACATTTT. The encoded protein is CASRGQGTSNQPQHF.

This chain links TRBV30 with TRBJ2-3; D perhaps matches TRBD2 (5 bases). Germline V CDR1 and CDR2: GTSNPN, SVGIG (reference sequence). V was trimmed by 1 base and J by 2 bases, leaving 10 bases between them. The CDR3 extends over 14 amino acids. The DNA for the CDR3 is TGTGCCTGGAGTGGACTACGACCCACAGATACGCAGTATTTT. Protein: CAWSGLRPTDTQYF.

The V gene is TRBV4-2, the J gene TRBJ2-7; 9 nucleotides match TRBD1. The germline V gene has CDR1 LGHNA and CDR2 YNFKEQ. This CDR3 has 14 amino acids. V gave up 0 bases and J gave up 12 bases; unmatched junction bases: 9. Written as DNA, the CDR3 is TGTGCCAGCAGCCAAGATTCCGACAGGGGGGAAACGTACTTC. Translated, it gives CASSQDSDRGETYF.

This clone was counted between two and nine times. The V and J genes are TRBV5-1 and TRBJ1-1; D is perhaps TRBD1 (5 bases). The ends were cut back, 5 bases at V and 1 base at J, with 12 bases in the middle. The germline V gene encodes CDR1 SGHRS and CDR2 YFSETQ. CDR3 length: 14 residues. The CDR3 bases are TGCGCCAGCAGAGACAGAACTGGGAACACTGAAGCTTTCTTT. The encoded protein is CASRDRTGNTEAFF.

The chain joins TRBV27 to TRBJ2-3; 7 bases agree with TRBD2. CDR1 and CDR2 (germline): MNHEY, SMNVEV (reference sequence). The CDR3 has 12 amino acids. V lost 3 bases and J lost 10; bases outside the gene matches: 4. Here the CDR3 DNA reads TGTGCCAGCAGTTTCTCGGCGGGGGCGCAGTATTTT. Translated: CASSFSAGAQYF.

A single count supports this clone. This sequence joins TRBV30 and TRBJ2-7; D unresolved. CDR3 size: 13 residues. Germline values: CDR1 GTSNPN, CDR2 SVGIG (reference sequence). The V gene lost 2 bases and the J gene lost 2 bases, with 10 bases spanning the gap. DNA for the CDR3: TGTGCCTGGAGTCCAGGTGTAGCCTACGAGCAGTACTTC. Its protein is CAWSPGVAYEQYF.

This sequence joins TRBV30 and TRBJ1-1; D is unresolved. V was pared by 1 base and J by 1 base, with 10 bases between. Germline CDR1 is GTSNPN and CDR2 is SVGIG (reference sequence). The CDR3 totals 14 residues. As DNA, the CDR3 is TGTGCCTGGAGTGCCGGGATTGGGAACACTGAAGCTTTCTTT. It encodes CAWSAGIGNTEAFF.

CDR3: CAWSVQGYLEAFF. Written as DNA, the CDR3 is TGTGCCTGGAGTGTACAGGGCTACCTTGAAGCTTTCTTT. The chain links TRBV30 to TRBJ1-1, with D perhaps TRBD1 (6 bases). The CDR3 covers 13 residues. The germline CDR1 and CDR2 sequences are GTSNPN and SVGIG (reference sequence). Trimming pared 0 bases from V and 7 bases from J, leaving 12 bases between.

The chain carries TRBV19 and TRBJ2-3, with TRBD1 identical over 7 bases. Germline V gene lookup returns CDR1 LNHDA and CDR2 SQIVND (reference sequence). This CDR3 region has 16 residues. Germline trimming cut 2 bases from V and 0 bases from J; bases unmatched to any gene: 5. CDR3 amino acids: CASSIIGTASTDTQYF. As DNA, the CDR3 is TGTGCCAGTAGTATAATCGGGACAGCTAGCACAGATACGCAGTATTTT.

This clone was recorded a few times. The chain joins TRBV14 to TRBJ2-3; D uncertain. From germline, CDR1 is SGHDN and CDR2 FVKESK. Trimming left V 4 bases short and J 2 bases short, with 4 bases between. This CDR3 spans 12 amino acids. The CDR3 sequence: CASSPNTDTQYF. The CDR3 DNA is TGTGCCAGCAGCCCTAACACAGATACGCAGTATTTT.

The V call is TRBV3-1 (or the pseudogene TRBV3-2), the J call TRBJ1-2, with TRBD1 matching over 8 bases. The CDR3 is 14 residues long. Germline CDR1 is LGHDT and CDR2 is YNNKEL (reference sequence). J lost 4 bases, V lost 7 bases, and 8 bases had no gene match. The CDR3 loop reads CASNPGQERYGYTF. The CDR3 coding sequence is TGTGCCAGCAACCCGGGACAGGAGCGCTATGGCTACACCTTC.

The chain recombines TRBV7-2 with TRBJ2-1; weak D call: TRBD1 (5 bases). Trimming removed 2 bases at V and 4 bases at J, with 6 bases between. Germline CDR1 is SGHTA and CDR2 is FQGNSA. This CDR3 comprises 13 residues. CDR3 residues: CASSLSGYNEQFF. The CDR3 DNA is TGTGCCAGCAGCTTATCAGGGTACAATGAGCAGTTCTTC. The whole variable domain, remainder taken from reference TRBV7-2 and TRBJ2-1, is GAGVSQSPSNKVTEKGKDVELRCDPISGHTALYWYRQSLGQGLEFLIYFQGNSAPDKSGLPSDRFSAERTGGSVSTLTIQRTQQEDSAVYLCASSLSGYNEQFFGPGTRLTVL.

This clone was counted once. This rearrangement joins TRBV5-1 to TRBJ1-2, with 8 positions matching TRBD1. V dropped 4 bases and J dropped 8; count of bases not matched to a gene: 13. The CDR3 loop spans 15 amino acids. CDR1 SGHRS and CDR2 YFSETQ come from the germline V gene. Here the CDR3 reads CASSPGSGGEGGYTF. DNA of the CDR3: TGCGCCAGCAGCCCAGGTTCAGGGGGCGAAGGAGGCTACACCTTC.

The J gene is TRBJ2-4, the V gene TRBV7-9; 11 bases are shared with TRBD1. With 0 bases clipped from V and 8 bases from J, the junction kept 3 bases outside the gene matches. The CDR3 contains 15 residues. Germline V gene data show CDR1 as SEHNR and CDR2 as FQNEAQ (reference sequence). CDR3 in amino acids: CASSLAGTGGDIQYF. CDR3 nucleotide sequence: TGTGCCAGCAGCTTAGCCGGGACAGGGGGGGACATTCAGTACTTC.

This clone came up a few times. This rearrangement joins TRBV9 to TRBJ2-2; 10 nucleotides match TRBD1. V was pared by 5 bases and J by 3 bases, with 4 bases of the junction left unmatched. Germline CDR1 and CDR2: SGDLS and YYNGEE. The CDR3 has 15 amino acids. The CDR3 nucleotides read TGTGCCAGCAGGGGGACAGGGGACGACACCGGGGAGCTGTTTTTT. Protein sequence: CASRGTGDDTGELFF.

The chain recombines TRBV9 with TRBJ1-2, with a weak D call TRBD1 (5 bases). V was clipped by 0 bases and J by 4 bases, with 10 bases between them. The CDR3 runs to 14 residues. Germline V gene lookup returns CDR1 SGDLS and CDR2 YYNGEE. Written as DNA, the CDR3 is TGTGCCAGCAGCGTAGGGTCGGGGGGCTATGGCTACACCTTC. It is translated as CASSVGSGGYGYTF.

V gene TRBV5-1 combines with J gene TRBJ2-3, with TRBD2 identical over 8 bases. Trimming removed 5 bases from V and 2 bases from J; junction bases left unmatched: 7. The CDR3 runs to 15 residues. Germline V gene lookup returns CDR1 SGHRS and CDR2 YFSETQ. CDR3 in amino acids: CASRESGGYTDTQYF. The CDR3 nucleotides are TGCGCCAGCAGAGAGAGCGGGGGCTACACAGATACGCAGTATTTT.

The V gene is TRBV20-1, the J gene TRBJ1-2; D is undetermined. With 3 bases removed from V and 4 bases from J, the gap between germline ends came to 9 bases. CDR3 size: 12 residues. Germline V gene data show CDR1 as DFQATT and CDR2 as SNEGSKA (reference sequence). The CDR3 reads CSASITGYGYTF. CDR3 nucleotides: TGCAGTGCTAGTATTACTGGCTATGGCTACACCTTC.

A remark on this clone: The same CDR3 arises from other DNA sequences in this sample as well. This chain uses TRBV12-3 or TRBV12-4 with TRBJ1-5, with 8 bases aligning to TRBD1. The CDR3 is 12 amino acids. V was pared by 6 bases and J by 5 bases, with 0 bases of the junction left unmatched. CDR3 loop: CASRQGDQPQHF. For the CDR3, the DNA is TGTGCCAGCAGACAGGGGGATCAGCCCCAGCATTTT.